This T cell receptor (beta chain) appears in the sequencing data of a study of control samples from healthy donors and cancer patients. Assay used: immunoSEQ multiplex PCR; TCRdb lists only in-frame clones, some missing. The sample consists of about 82,000 clones, around nine tenths of them appearing once. V lost 2 bases, J lost 7 bases, and 4 bases stayed unmatched. CDR3 length: 14 residues. Germline V gene lookup returns CDR1 MGHDK and CDR2 SYGVNS. The TCR was taken from a man aged 50-59 years in good health. Specimen: blood. V and J are TRBV25-1 and TRBJ1-4; 7 bases are a match to TRBD1. The chain's CDR3 is CASSEAGGFEKLFF. The CDR3 DNA reads as TGTGCCAGCAGTGAAGCAGGGGGTTTTGAAAAACTGTTTTTT. The full variable domain, rest sourced from reference TRBV25-1 and TRBJ1-4, is EADIYQTPRYLVIGTGKKITLECSQTMGHDKMYWYQQDPGMELHLIHYSYGVNSTEKGDLSSESTVSRIRTEHFPLTLESARPSHTSQYLCASSEAGGFEKLFFGSGTQLSVL.